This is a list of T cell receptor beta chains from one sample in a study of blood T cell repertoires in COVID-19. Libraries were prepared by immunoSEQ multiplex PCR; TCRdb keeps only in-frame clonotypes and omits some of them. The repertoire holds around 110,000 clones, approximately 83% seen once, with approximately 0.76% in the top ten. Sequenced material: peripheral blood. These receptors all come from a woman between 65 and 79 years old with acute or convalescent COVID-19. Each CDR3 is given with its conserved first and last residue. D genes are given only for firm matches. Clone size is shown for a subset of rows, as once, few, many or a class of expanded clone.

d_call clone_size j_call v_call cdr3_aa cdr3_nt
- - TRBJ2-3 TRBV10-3 CAIRVTDTQYF TGTGCCATCCGAGTGACAGATACGCAGTATTTT
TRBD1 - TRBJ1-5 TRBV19 CASRLEHGQAHQPQHF TGTGCCAGTAGACTCGAACACGGACAGGCTCATCAGCCCCAGCATTTT
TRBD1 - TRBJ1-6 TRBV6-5 CASSRTGSDNSPLHF TGTGCCAGCAGTCGGACAGGCTCCGATAATTCACCCCTCCACTTT
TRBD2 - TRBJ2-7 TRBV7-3 CASSSRTSGQQYF TGTGCCAGCAGCTCAAGGACTAGCGGGCAGCAGTACTTC
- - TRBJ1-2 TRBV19 CASSRTEGYYGYTF TGTGCCAGTAGTAGGACAGAGGGATACTATGGCTACACCTTC
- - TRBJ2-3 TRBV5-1 CASSLGWSGTDTQYF TGCGCCAGCAGCTTGGGGTGGTCGGGCACAGATACGCAGTATTTT
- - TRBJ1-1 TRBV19 CATVPPGDWATEAFF TGTGCCACCGTACCTCCAGGGGATTGGGCCACTGAAGCTTTCTTT
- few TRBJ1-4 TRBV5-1 CASSLDSTNEKLFF TGCGCCAGCAGCCTGGACAGTACTAATGAAAAACTGTTTTTT
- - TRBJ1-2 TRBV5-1 CASSLDSNYGYTF TGCGCCAGCAGCTTGGACAGCAACTATGGCTACACCTTC
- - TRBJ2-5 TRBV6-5 CASSYSRERHRETQYF TGTGCCAGCAGTTACTCCCGGGAGAGGCACCGAGAGACCCAGTACTTC
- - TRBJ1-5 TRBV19 CASSIAHRENQPQHF TGTGCCAGTAGTATAGCGCACAGGGAAAATCAGCCCCAGCATTTT
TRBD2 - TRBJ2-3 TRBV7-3 CASSLGPGLAGTDTQYF TGTGCCAGCAGCCTCGGCCCCGGACTAGCTGGGACAGATACGCAGTATTTT
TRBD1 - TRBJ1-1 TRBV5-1 CASSPRDRGRGTEAFF TGCGCCAGCAGCCCCAGGGACAGGGGAAGAGGCACTGAAGCTTTCTTT
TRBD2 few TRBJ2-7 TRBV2 CASSEGTSGRRYEQYF TGTGCCAGCAGTGAGGGTACTAGCGGGAGACGCTACGAGCAGTACTTC
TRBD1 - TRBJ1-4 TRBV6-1 CASSQGAREKLFF TGTGCCAGCAGCCAGGGGGCAAGAGAAAAACTGTTTTTT
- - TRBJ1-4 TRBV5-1 CASSSDRGSDEKLFF TGCGCCAGCAGCTCGGACAGAGGGAGCGACGAAAAACTGTTTTTT
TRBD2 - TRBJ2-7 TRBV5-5 CASTRAGGTYEQYF TGTGCCAGCACCCGGGCGGGGGGGACCTACGAGCAGTACTTC
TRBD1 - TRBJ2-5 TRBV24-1 CATSDGGQGGETQYF TGTGCCACCAGTGATGGGGGACAGGGTGGAGAGACCCAGTACTTC
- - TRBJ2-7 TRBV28 CASSAPSYEQYF TGTGCCAGTTCCGCGCCCTCCTACGAGCAGTACTTC
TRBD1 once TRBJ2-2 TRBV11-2 CASSLDRGYNTGELFF TGTGCCAGCAGCCTCGACAGGGGCTACAACACCGGGGAGCTGTTTTTT
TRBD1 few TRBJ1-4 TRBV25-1 CASSEYRGEEKLFF TGTGCCAGCAGTGAGTACAGGGGGGAGGAAAAACTGTTTTTT
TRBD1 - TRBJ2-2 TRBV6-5 CASSASDRAPGELFF TGTGCCAGCAGCGCTTCAGACAGGGCTCCCGGGGAGCTGTTTTTT
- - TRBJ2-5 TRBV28 CASQTEETQYF TGTGCTAGCCAGACGGAGGAGACCCAGTACTTC
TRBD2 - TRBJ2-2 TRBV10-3 CAITGLADGTGELFF TGTGCCATCACCGGACTAGCGGACGGCACCGGGGAGCTGTTTTTT
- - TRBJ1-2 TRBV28 CASSPGQFARYGYTF TGTGCCAGCAGTCCCGGACAGTTCGCAAGGTATGGCTACACCTTC
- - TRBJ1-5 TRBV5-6 CASSLAQSNQPQHF TGTGCCAGCAGCTTGGCACAGTCCAATCAGCCCCAGCATTTT
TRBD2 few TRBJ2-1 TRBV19 CASSGRTSGSNEQFF TGTGCCAGTAGTGGGCGGACTAGCGGGAGTAATGAGCAGTTCTTC
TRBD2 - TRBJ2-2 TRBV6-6 CASSYSGRTWAGELFF TGTGCCAGCAGTTATAGCGGGAGGACCTGGGCCGGGGAGCTGTTTTTT
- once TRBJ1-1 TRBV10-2 CASSEAGPPEAFF TGCGCCAGCAGTGAAGCGGGCCCCCCTGAAGCTTTCTTT
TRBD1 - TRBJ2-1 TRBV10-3 CAISERTGGSNEQFF TGTGCCATCAGTGAGAGGACAGGGGGCTCCAATGAGCAGTTCTTC
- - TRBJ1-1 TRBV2 CASSLTGYGEAFF TGTGCCAGCAGCCTTACAGGGTACGGTGAAGCTTTCTTT
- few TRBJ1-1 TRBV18 CASSPAQGRMNTEAFF TGTGCCAGCTCACCAGCTCAGGGGCGGATGAACACTGAAGCTTTCTTT
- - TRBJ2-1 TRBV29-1 CSVVRSGGASYNEQFF TGCAGCGTTGTCCGATCGGGGGGCGCATCCTACAATGAGCAGTTCTTC
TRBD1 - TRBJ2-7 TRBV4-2 CASSQDRTGGYEQYF TGTGCCAGCAGCCAAGATAGAACAGGGGGCTACGAGCAGTACTTC
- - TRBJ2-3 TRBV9 CASSPRTESTDTQYF TGTGCCAGCAGCCCCCGGACAGAGAGCACAGATACGCAGTATTTT
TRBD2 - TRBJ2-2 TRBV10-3 CAISESYSGGTNTGELFF TGTGCCATCAGTGAGTCATATAGCGGGGGGACCAACACCGGGGAGCTGTTTTTT
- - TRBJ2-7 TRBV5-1 CASSLTGREQYF TGCGCCAGCAGCCTTACAGGGCGCGAGCAGTACTTC
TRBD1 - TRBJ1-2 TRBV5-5 CASSLAFTGAGYTF TGTGCCAGCAGCTTGGCATTCACAGGGGCTGGCTACACCTTC
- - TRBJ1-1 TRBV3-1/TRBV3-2 CASSQEAGITEAFF TGTGCCAGCAGCCAAGAAGCAGGGATCACTGAAGCTTTCTTT
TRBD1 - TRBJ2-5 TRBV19 CASSIGTGAQETQYF TGTGCCAGTAGTATAGGGACAGGGGCCCAAGAGACCCAGTACTTC
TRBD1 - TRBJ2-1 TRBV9 CASSVGGGQGVHEQFF TGTGCCAGCAGCGTCGGAGGAGGACAGGGGGTCCATGAGCAGTTCTTC
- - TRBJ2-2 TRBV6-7 CARLRGAVLNTGELFF TGTGCCAGGCTACGGGGGGCCGTATTGAACACCGGGGAGCTGTTTTTT
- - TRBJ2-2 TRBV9 CASSVAGRGELFF TGTGCCAGCAGCGTAGCAGGGCGAGGGGAGCTGTTTTTT
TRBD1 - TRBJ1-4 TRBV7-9 CASSLTGSTEKLFF TGTGCCAGCAGCTTGACAGGGAGCACTGAAAAACTGTTTTTT
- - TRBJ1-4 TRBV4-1 CASSQDTGGGEKLFF TGCGCCAGCAGCCAAGATACGGGGGGCGGTGAAAAACTGTTTTTT
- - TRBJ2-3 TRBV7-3 CASSLVGGGTDTQYF TGTGCCAGCAGCTTGGTGGGAGGCGGCACAGATACGCAGTATTTT
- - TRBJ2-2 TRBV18 CASSSLQGSNTGELFF TGTGCCAGCTCATCGCTACAGGGTTCGAACACCGGGGAGCTGTTTTTT
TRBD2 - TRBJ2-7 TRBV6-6 CASSPAGGRTYEQYF TGTGCCAGCAGTCCCGCGGGGGGCCGAACCTACGAGCAGTACTTC
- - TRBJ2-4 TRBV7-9 CASSDTGLGDIQYF TGTGCCAGCAGCGATACAGGCTTAGGGGACATTCAGTACTTC
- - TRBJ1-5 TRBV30 CAWSGGVSNQPQHF TGTGCCTGGAGTGGCGGGGTCAGCAATCAGCCCCAGCATTTT
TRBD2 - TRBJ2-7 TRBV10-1 CASSGGSSGEQYF TGCGCCAGCAGTGGCGGGAGTTCTGGGGAGCAGTACTTC
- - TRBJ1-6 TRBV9 CASSVTGQFDSPLHF TGTGCCAGCAGCGTAACAGGGCAGTTTGATTCACCCCTCCACTTT
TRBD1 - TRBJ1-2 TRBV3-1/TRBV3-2 CASSQDSGQGRGYTF TGTGCCAGCAGCCAAGATTCTGGACAGGGAAGAGGCTACACCTTC
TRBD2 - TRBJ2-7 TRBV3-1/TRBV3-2 CASSQVVAGGGEQYF TGTGCCAGCAGCCAAGTAGTAGCGGGAGGGGGCGAGCAGTACTTC